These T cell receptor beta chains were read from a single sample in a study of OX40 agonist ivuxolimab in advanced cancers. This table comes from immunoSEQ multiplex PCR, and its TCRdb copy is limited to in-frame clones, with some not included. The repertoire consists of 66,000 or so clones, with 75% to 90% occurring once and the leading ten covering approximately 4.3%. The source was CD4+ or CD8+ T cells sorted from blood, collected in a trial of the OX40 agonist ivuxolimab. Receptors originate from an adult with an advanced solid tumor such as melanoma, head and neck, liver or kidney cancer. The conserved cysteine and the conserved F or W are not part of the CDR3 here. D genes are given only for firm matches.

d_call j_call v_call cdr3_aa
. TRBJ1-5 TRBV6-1 ASSELPGRTQH
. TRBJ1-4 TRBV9 ASSTFQTRTNEKLF
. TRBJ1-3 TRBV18 ASSPTRETTGNTIY
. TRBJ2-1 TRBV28 ASSFSGDNNEQF
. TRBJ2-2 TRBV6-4 ASSVQGSAGELF
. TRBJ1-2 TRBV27 ASTTGGSPMNYGYT
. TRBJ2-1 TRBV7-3 ASSPSGAKYNEQF
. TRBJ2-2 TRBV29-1 SVEGTGVAGELF
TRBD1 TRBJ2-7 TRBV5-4 ASSLRAGGPYEQY
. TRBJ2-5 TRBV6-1 ASSEGGETQY
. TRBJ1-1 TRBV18 ASSPPDTGFEAF
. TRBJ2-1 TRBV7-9 ASSPWGRSGHEQF
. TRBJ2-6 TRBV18 ASSPPNSAGANVLT
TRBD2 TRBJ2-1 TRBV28 ASSSAGEGVNEQF
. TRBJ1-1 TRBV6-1 ASILGGAGRTEAF
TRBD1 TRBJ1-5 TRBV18 ASSPAGTENQPQH
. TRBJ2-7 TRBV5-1 ASSFVAGGDEQY
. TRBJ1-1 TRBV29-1 SGQLNTEAF
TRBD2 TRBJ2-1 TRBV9 ASSVAGGSTYNEQF
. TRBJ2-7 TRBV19 ASSIGRYLEQY
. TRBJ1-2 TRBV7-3 ASSPTGIGGYT
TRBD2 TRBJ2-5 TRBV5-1 ASSLRTSGGPGKETQY
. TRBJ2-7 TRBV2 ASSRDGSYEQY
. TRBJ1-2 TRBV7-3 ASSSPAGQSYGYT
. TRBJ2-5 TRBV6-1 ASIDASREETQY
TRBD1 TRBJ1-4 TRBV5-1 ASSLGDRPNEKLF
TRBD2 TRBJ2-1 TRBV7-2 ASSSQRGGKNEQF
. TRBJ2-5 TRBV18 ASSTTSGETQY
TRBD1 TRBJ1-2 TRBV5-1 ASSLAETGAGYT
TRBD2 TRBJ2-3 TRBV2 ASSVSGGAADTQY
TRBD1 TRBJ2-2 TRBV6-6 ASSNTGGSGELF
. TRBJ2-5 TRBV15 ATSPRQLPTETQY
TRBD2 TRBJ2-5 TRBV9 ASSQSLAGGQLRQETQY
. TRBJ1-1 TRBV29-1 SVGGGATEAF
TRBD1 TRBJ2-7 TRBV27 ASSLPGQGPYEQY
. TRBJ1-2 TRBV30 AWIPGGSGYT
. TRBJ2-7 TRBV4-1 ASSPEIGRSYEQY
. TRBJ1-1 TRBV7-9 ASSVSQAARAF
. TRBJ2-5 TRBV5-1 ASSFWQLQETQY
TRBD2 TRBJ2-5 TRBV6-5 ASSELAVGETQY
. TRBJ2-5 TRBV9 ASSVGKTSLGTQY
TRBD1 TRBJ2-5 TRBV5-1 ASSLGQGGEETQY
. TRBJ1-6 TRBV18 ASSPLREPNSPLH
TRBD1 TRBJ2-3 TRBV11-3 ASSLGDRGTDTQY
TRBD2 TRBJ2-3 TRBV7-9 ASSLARSGRAEGTDTQY